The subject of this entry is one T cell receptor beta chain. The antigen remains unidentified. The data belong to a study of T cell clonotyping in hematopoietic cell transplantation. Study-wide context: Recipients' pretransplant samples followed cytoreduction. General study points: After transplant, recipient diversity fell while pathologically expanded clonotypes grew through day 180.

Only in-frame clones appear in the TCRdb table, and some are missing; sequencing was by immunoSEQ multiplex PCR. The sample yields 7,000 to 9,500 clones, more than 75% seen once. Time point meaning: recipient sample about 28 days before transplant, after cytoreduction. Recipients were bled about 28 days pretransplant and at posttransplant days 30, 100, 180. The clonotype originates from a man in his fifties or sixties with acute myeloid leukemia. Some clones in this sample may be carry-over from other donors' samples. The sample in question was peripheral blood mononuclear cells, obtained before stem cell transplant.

The DNA for the CDR3 is TGCGCCAGCAGCCCCTCAGGGGGAGACACTGAAGCTTTCTTT. Translation: CASSPSGGDTEAFF. The chain combines TRBV5-1 with TRBJ1-1; TRBD1 aligns across 7 bases. CDR1 is SGHRS and CDR2 is YFSETQ in the germline V gene. Trimming removed 4 bases from V and 3 bases from J; junction bases left unmatched: 6. The CDR3 sequence is 14 residues long.